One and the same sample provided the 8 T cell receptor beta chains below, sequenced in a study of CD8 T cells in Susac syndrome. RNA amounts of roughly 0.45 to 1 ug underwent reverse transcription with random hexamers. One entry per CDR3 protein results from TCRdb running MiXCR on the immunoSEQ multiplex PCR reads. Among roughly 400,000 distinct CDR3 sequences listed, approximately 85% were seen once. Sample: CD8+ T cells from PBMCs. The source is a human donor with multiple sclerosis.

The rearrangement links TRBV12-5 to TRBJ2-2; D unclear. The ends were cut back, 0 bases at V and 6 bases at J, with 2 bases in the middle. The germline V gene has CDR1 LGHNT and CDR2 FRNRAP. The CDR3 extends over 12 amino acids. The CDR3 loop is CASGLVPGELFF. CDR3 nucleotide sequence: TGTGCTAGTGGTTTGGTCCCCGGGGAGCTGTTTTTT. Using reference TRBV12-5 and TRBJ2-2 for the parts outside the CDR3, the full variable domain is DARVTQTPRHKVTEMGQEVTMRCQPILGHNTVFWYRQTMMQGLELLAYFRNRAPLDDSGMPKDRFSAEMPDATLATLKIQPSEPRDSAVYFCASGLVPGELFFGEGSRLTVL.

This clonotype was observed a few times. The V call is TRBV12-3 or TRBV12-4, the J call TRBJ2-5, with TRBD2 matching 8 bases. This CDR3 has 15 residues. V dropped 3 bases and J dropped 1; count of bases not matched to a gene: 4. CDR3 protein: CASSFGSGVQETQYF. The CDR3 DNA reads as TGTGCCAGCAGTTTCGGTAGCGGGGTCCAAGAGACCCAGTACTTC.

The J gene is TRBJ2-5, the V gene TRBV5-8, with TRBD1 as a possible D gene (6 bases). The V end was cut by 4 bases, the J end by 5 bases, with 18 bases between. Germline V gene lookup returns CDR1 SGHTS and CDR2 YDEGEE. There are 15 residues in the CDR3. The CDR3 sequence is CASSPRDKPTETQYF. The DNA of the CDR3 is TGTGCCAGCAGCCCTCGGGACAAACCCACCGAGACCCAGTACTTC.

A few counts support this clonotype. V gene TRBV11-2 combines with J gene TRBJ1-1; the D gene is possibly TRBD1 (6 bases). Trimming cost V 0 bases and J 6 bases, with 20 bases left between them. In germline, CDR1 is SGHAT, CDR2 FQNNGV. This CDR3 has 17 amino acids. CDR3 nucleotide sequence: TGTGCCAGCAGCTTAGAGCCCGGGGGCAGGGCTAGGTCTGAAGCTTTCTTT. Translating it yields CASSLEPGGRARSEAFF.

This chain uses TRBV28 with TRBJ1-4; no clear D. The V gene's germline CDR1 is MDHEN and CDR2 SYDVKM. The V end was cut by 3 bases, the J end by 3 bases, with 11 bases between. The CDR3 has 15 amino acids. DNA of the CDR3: TGTGCCAGCAGTTTGTGGGCAAGCCCTAATGAAAAACTGTTTTTT. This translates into CASSLWASPNEKLFF.

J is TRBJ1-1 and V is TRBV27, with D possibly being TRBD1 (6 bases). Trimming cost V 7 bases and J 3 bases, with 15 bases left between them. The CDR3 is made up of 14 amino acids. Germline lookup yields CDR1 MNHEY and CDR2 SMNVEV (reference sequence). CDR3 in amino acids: CASIRGEGDTEAFF. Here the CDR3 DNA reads TGTGCCAGCATCCGGGGCGAGGGGGACACTGAAGCTTTCTTT.

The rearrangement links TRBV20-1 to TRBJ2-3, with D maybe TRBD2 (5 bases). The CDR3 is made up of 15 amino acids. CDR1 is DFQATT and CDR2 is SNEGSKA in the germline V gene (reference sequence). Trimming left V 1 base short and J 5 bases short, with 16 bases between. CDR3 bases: TGCAGTGCTAGAGGAGGCCGCCCCAGCGGAGATACGCAGTATTTT. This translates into CSARGGRPSGDTQYF.

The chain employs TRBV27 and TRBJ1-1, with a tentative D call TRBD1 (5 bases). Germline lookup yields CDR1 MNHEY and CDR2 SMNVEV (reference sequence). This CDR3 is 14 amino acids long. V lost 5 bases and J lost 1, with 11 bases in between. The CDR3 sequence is CASSTGLTNTEAFF. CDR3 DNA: TGTGCCAGCAGTACGGGACTTACGAACACTGAAGCTTTCTTT.